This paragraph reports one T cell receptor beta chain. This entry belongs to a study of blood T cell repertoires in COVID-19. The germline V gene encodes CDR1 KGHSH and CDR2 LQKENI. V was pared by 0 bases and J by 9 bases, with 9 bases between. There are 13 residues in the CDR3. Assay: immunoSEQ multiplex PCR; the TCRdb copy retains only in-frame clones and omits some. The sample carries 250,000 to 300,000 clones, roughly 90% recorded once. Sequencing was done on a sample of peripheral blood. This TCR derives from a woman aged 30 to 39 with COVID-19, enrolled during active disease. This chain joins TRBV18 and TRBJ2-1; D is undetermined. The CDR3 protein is CASSPPVPSEQFF. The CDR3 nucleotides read TGTGCCAGCTCACCACCGGTCCCTAGTGAGCAGTTCTTC.